The sequence of this T cell receptor (beta chain) was determined in a study of graft-versus-host responses after intestinal transplantation. Across the study: Grafts that recipients had were multivisceral, liver-intestinal, or isolated intestinal transplants. Once they had received anti-thymocyte globulin induction, all recipients took tacrolimus and steroids for about three years. The study, taken as a whole, reports: Peak GvH clone levels in circulation were associated with early post-transplant HvG declines.

Intraepithelial and lamina propria lymphocytes were released after the graft tissue was processed. Turning to this clone: As yet, its antigen is unknown.

CDR3 length equals 13 residues. From germline, CDR1 is MGHRA and CDR2 YSYEKL. Trimming pared 1 base from V and 1 base from J, leaving 4 bases between. The protocol was immunoSEQ multiplex PCR, while the TCRdb copy is restricted to in-frame clones and leaves out a portion. Of 1,500 to 2,500 clones listed, 80% to 90% are singletons. This clonotype was obtained from a human patient who received an intestinal transplant, so some T cells may come from the graft donor. The source was ileum tissue, collected almost 70 days after transplant. V gene TRBV4-1 combines with J gene TRBJ1-2, with unresolved D. The CDR3 sequence is CASSQGINYGYTF. CDR3 nucleotide sequence: TGCGCCAGCAGCCAAGGGATTAACTATGGCTACACCTTC.